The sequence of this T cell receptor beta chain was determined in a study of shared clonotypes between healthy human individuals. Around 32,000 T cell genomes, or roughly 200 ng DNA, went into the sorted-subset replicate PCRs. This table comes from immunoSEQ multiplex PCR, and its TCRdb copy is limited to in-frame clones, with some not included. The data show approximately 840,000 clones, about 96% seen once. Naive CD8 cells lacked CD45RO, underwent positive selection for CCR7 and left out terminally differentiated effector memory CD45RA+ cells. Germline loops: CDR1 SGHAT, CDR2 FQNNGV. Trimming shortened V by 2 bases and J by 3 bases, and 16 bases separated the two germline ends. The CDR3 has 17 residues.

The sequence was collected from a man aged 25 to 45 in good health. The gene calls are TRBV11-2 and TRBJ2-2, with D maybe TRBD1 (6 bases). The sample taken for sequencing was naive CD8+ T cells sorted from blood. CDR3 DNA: TGTGCCAGCAGCTTATTCGCCGGACAGAAATACACCGGGGAGCTGTTTTTT. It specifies CASSLFAGQKYTGELFF.